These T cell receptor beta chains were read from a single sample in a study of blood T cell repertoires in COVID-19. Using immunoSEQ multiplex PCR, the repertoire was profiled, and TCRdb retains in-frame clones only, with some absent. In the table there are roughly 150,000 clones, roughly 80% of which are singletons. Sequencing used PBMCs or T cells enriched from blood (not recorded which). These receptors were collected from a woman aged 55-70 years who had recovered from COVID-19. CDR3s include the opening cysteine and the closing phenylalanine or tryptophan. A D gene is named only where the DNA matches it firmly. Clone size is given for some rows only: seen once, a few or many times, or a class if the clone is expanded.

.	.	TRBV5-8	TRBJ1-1	TGTGCCAGCAGCTTAAATCCGGGGACTGAAGCTTTCTTT	CASSLNPGTEAFF
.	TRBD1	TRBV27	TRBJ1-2	TGTGCCAGCAGTCTACAGGGGGACTATGGCTACACCTTC	CASSLQGDYGYTF
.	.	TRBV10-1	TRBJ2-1	TGCGCCAGCAGTGAGTCGAGTGGGAGGCCCCAGTTCTTC	CASSESSGRPQFF
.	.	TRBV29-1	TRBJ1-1	TGCAGCGTTGATAGAGGCAGCGAAGCTTTCTTT	CSVDRGSEAFF
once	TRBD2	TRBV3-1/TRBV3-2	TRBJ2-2	TGTGCCAGCAGCCACCTAAGCGGGGGGGCCGGGAACACCGGGGAGCTGTTTTTT	CASSHLSGGAGNTGELFF
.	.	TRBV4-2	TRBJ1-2	TGTGCCAGCAGCCAGGAAGACACTGGATTCTATGGCTACACCTTC	CASSQEDTGFYGYTF
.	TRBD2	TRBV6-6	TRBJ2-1	TGTGCCAGCAGTCGGACTAGCGGTTACAATGAGCAGTTCTTC	CASSRTSGYNEQFF
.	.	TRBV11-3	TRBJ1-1	TGTGCCAGCAGCGGAGGGTTGAACACTGAAGCTTTCTTT	CASSGGLNTEAFF
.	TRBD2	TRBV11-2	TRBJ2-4	TGTGCCAGCAGCTCTTTGACTAGCGGGGGGGTCGCCAAAAACATTCAGTACTTC	CASSSLTSGGVAKNIQYF
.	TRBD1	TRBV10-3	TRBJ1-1	TGTGCCATCACCGAGGACAGGGGCTTTGAAGCTTTCTTT	CAITEDRGFEAFF
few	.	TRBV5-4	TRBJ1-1	TGTGCCAGCAGCCCACGGGTCGACACTGAAGCTTTCTTT	CASSPRVDTEAFF
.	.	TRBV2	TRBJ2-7	TGTGCCAGCAGTGAAGGGACAAACGAGCAGTACTTC	CASSEGTNEQYF
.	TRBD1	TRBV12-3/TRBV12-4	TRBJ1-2	TGTGCCAGCAGACTCAGGGGGCGCGGCTACACCTTC	CASRLRGRGYTF
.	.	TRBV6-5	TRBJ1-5	TGTGCCAGCAGTTTTGGAGGCCAGCCCCAGCATTTT	CASSFGGQPQHF